The clone carrying this TCR beta chain was detected a few times. What it binds is not known. PCR used 60 Vbeta primers and 13 Jbeta primers. Only in-frame clones appear in the TCRdb table, and some are missing; sequencing was by immunoSEQ multiplex PCR. The data contain roughly 150,000 clones, approximately 80% of them singletons. This sample was included in a study of cytomegalovirus exposure and HLA in healthy donors. Whole-study context: Previous work identified roughly 120 million unique TCR beta sequences from around 200 million T cells. The study, taken as a whole, reports: The authors assumed roughly uniform sequencing depth across donors for presence/absence analyses. Whilst most TCR sequences proved rare, a subset of public TCRs occurred across many donors. Being indistinguishable, some V segments were excluded, TRBV6-2 and TRBV6-3 among them.

Germline CDR1 reads SGHTA; CDR2 reads FQGNSA. Trimming cost V 0 bases and J 6 bases; bases outside gene matches: 10. The CDR3 sequence is 16 residues long. The clonotype was recovered from a woman aged 40 to 49 in good health and CMV-seronegative. The V call is TRBV7-2, the J call TRBJ2-7; 8 nucleotides line up with TRBD2. The material sequenced was PBMCs. The CDR3 reads CASSLALAGQNREQYF. In DNA form, the CDR3 reads TGTGCCAGCAGCTTAGCTCTAGCGGGCCAGAACCGCGAGCAGTACTTC.